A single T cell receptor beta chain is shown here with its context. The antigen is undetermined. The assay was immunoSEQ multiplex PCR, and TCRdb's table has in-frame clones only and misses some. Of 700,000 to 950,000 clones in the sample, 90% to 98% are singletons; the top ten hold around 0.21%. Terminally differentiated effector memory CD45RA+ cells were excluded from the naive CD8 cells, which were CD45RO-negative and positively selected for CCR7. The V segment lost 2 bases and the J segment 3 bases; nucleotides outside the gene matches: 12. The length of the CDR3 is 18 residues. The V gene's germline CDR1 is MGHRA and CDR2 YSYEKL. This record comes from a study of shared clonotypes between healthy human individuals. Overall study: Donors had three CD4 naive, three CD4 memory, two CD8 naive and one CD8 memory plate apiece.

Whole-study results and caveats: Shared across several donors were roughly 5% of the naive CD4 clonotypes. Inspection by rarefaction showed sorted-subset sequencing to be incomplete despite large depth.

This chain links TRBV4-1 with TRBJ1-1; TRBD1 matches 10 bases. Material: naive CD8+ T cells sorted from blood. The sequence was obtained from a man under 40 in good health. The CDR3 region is CASSQIVTGGRRYTEAFF. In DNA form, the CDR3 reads TGCGCCAGCAGCCAAATCGTGACAGGGGGCCGTCGATACACTGAAGCTTTCTTT.